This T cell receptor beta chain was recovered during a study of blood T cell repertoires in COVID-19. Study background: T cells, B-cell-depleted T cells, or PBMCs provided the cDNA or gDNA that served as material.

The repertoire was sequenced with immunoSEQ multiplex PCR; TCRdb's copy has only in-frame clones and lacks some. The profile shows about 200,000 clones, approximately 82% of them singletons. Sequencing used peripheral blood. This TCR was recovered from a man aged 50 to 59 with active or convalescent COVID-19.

The CDR3 here is CASSLGGRLTTDTQYF. The CDR3 nucleotides are TGTGCCAGCAGCTTAGGGGGCAGGTTAACCACAGATACGCAGTATTTT. This chain joins TRBV7-6 and TRBJ2-3; the D gene is possibly TRBD1 (5 bases). The CDR3 has 16 amino acids. Per germline, CDR1 SGHVS and CDR2 FNYEAQ. V lost 1 base to trimming and J lost 2 bases, with 13 bases between them.